This T cell receptor beta chain derives from a study of T cells after yellow fever vaccination. There are a few counts of this clonotype. The V end was cut by 7 bases, the J end by 8 bases, with 17 bases between. The CDR3 consists of 13 residues. CDR1 is SQVTM and CDR2 is ANQGSEA in the germline V gene. For TCR, cDNA came from 5'RACE template switching, which added a universal primer site and UMIs. TCRdb recomputed calls from the 5' RACE reads with MiXCR, one row per CDR3 protein. The table records hundreds of thousands of distinct CDR3 sequences, 9% to 15% of them present only once. Sample: PBMCs, taken on the day of the yellow fever booster vaccination. The sequence was obtained from a man aged 25 to 45 who received the YFV17D yellow fever vaccine. The chain is built from TRBV29-1 and TRBJ2-2; D is perhaps TRBD1 (6 bases). In DNA form, the CDR3 reads TGCAGCGGACTATGGACAGCTAAGGGGGAGCTGTTTTTT. It encodes CSGLWTAKGELFF.